Presented here are 24 T cell receptor beta chains from one specimen sequenced in a study of T cells in Graves' hyperthyroidism and ophthalmopathy. Amplification of TCR beta CDR3 regions used RNA as the template. First-round RT-PCR with HTBI primers amplified the TCR CDR3 region. MiXCR, applied by TCRdb to the multiplex PCR reads, yields one record per CDR3 protein. The table lists more than 300,000 distinct CDR3 sequences, roughly 14% of them singletons. The sequencing sample was made of blood. The receptor set was obtained from a woman in her 30s with Graves' ophthalmopathy.

The chain joins TRBV3-1 to TRBJ2-7; 10 bases match TRBD1. Germline V lookup: CDR1 LGHDT, CDR2 YNNKEL (reference sequence). V lost 4 bases, J lost 6 bases, and 12 bases stayed unmatched. The CDR3 loop spans 16 amino acids. Here the CDR3 DNA reads TGTGCCAGCAGCCCGGGCGCCGGGACAGGGGTCTCCGAGCAGTACTTC. It translates to CASSPGAGTGVSEQYF.

The chain couples TRBV6-1 to TRBJ1-2, with TRBD1 as a possible D gene (6 bases). Germline V CDR1 and CDR2: MNHNS, SASEGT. Trimming took 7 bases from V and 5 from J, leaving 17 bases between them. The CDR3 runs 14 residues. The CDR3 spells CASTNLQGRYGYTF. The CDR3 DNA sequence: TGTGCCAGCACTAACCTTCAGGGGAGATATGGCTACACCTTC.

The chain employs TRBV20-1 and TRBJ2-1; D uncertain. The ends were cut back, 6 bases at V and 10 bases at J, with 13 bases in the middle. Germline lookup yields CDR1 DFQATT and CDR2 SNEGSKA (reference sequence). The CDR3 length is 11 residues. The CDR3 reads CSAAPREEQFF. Here the CDR3 DNA reads TGCAGTGCCGCACCCCGCGAGGAGCAGTTCTTC.

This clonotype was observed many times. V and J are TRBV12-3 or TRBV12-4 and TRBJ2-3, with D possibly TRBD1 on 6 matching bases. V lost 6 bases to trimming and J lost 0 bases, with 16 bases between them. The CDR3 loop spans 16 amino acids. Here the CDR3 reads CASSSTRTVSTDTQYF. The CDR3 DNA reads TGTGCCAGCAGCTCAACCCGGACAGTAAGCACAGATACGCAGTATTTT.

This clonotype was detected many times. DNA for the CDR3: TGTGCCTGGAGTGAAATAATTAAGCGGGGGGGCCTGGCCTACAATGAGCAGTTCTTC. Translating gives CAWSEIIKRGGLAYNEQFF. The rearrangement links TRBV30 to TRBJ2-1; 10 nucleotides align to TRBD2. The germline gives CDR1 GTSNPN, CDR2 SVGIG (reference sequence). The CDR3 contains 19 residues. With 1 base clipped from V and 2 bases from J, the junction kept 14 bases outside the gene matches.

This clonotype was seen many times. The V call is TRBV11-1, the J call TRBJ2-1, with a weak D call TRBD1 (6 bases). The CDR3 runs 14 residues. Trimming took off 3 bases at V and 4 bases at J, with 10 bases between the two ends. The germline gives CDR1 SGHAT, CDR2 FQDESV (reference sequence). This chain's CDR3 is CASSFQGSYNEQFF. For the CDR3, the DNA is TGTGCCAGCAGCTTTCAGGGGAGTTACAATGAGCAGTTCTTC.

This clonotype came up many times. The chain carries TRBV28 and TRBJ2-2, with D possibly being TRBD1 or TRBD2 (5 bases each). With 6 bases removed from V and 6 bases from J, the gap between germline ends came to 14 bases. The germline V gene has CDR1 MDHEN and CDR2 SYDVKM. This CDR3 has 14 residues. CDR3 loop: CASSDGTLAGELFF. CDR3 nucleotides: TGTGCCAGCAGCGATGGGACCTTGGCCGGGGAGCTGTTTTTT.

The table lists this clonotype with many counts. The chain has TRBV12-3 or TRBV12-4 and TRBJ1-2; D may be TRBD1 (5 bases). The ends were cut back, 6 bases at V and 4 bases at J, with 12 bases in the middle. The CDR3 totals 13 residues. The CDR3: CASRPPGTYGYTF. As DNA, the CDR3 is TGTGCCAGCAGGCCGCCAGGGACCTATGGCTACACCTTC.

This clonotype came up many times. The rearrangement joins TRBV6-1 to TRBJ2-1, with a weak D call TRBD2 (6 bases). V dropped 6 bases and J dropped 1 base, with 10 bases sitting between them. Germline V gene lookup returns CDR1 MNHNS and CDR2 SASEGT. This CDR3 is built from 14 residues. CDR3 in amino acids: CASRWDSSYNEQFF. The CDR3 DNA follows: TGTGCCAGCAGGTGGGACTCGTCCTACAATGAGCAGTTCTTC.

This clonotype was recorded a few times. The chain couples TRBV13 to TRBJ2-7, with 12 bases matching TRBD2. Trimming took 3 bases from V and 0 from J; bases not matched to a gene: 3. This CDR3 has 16 amino acids. CDR1 PRHDT and CDR2 FYEKMQ come from the germline V gene (reference sequence). CDR3 protein: CASSFPSGGASYEQYF. The CDR3 DNA sequence: TGTGCCAGCAGCTTTCCTAGCGGGGGGGCCTCCTACGAGCAGTACTTC.

There are many counts of this clonotype. This sequence joins TRBV29-1 and TRBJ1-1; maybe TRBD1 (6 bases). The germline V gene encodes CDR1 SQVTM and CDR2 ANQGSEA. The CDR3 contains 14 residues. V lost 6 bases to trimming and J lost 5 bases, with 19 bases between them. Here the CDR3 DNA reads TGCAGCGTCTGGGGGCAGAGCTCGGGAACTGAAGCTTTCTTT. Translating it yields CSVWGQSSGTEAFF.

This clonotype was seen ten or more times. This chain joins TRBV20-1 and TRBJ1-1; the D is unclear. Between the trimmed V and J ends, which lost 2 bases and 1 base, there was a span of 14 bases. The CDR3 contains 15 residues. Looked up from germline, CDR1 is DFQATT and CDR2 is SNEGSKA (reference sequence). CDR3: CSARFRPDQNTEAFF. DNA for the CDR3: TGCAGTGCTAGATTTAGGCCGGACCAGAACACTGAAGCTTTCTTT.

Concerning this clonotype: A junction end diverges from the germline sequence, so it may reflect a read error. The chain has TRBV6-1 and TRBJ1-1; tentatively, D is TRBD1 (6 bases). Germline CDR1 MNHNS, CDR2 SASEGT. This CDR3 contains 15 residues. The CDR3 DNA is TGTACCAGCAGCTCACATGATGGGGGGGGCAGCTTAGCTTTCTTT. Amino acid sequence: CTSSSHDGGGSLAFF.

This clonotype was counted only a few times. The chain links TRBV6-1 to TRBJ1-5, with D perhaps matching TRBD1 (5 bases). The CDR3 covers 16 residues. CDR1 is MNHNS, CDR2 SASEGT, per germline. Trimming stripped 2 bases from V and 5 bases from J, with 16 bases between. CDR3 sequence (DNA): TGTGCCAGCAGTGAACGGGGCGGATTAGGGGATCAGCCCCAGCATTTT. It translates to CASSERGGLGDQPQHF.

V is TRBV5-1 and J is TRBJ1-1, with a weak D call TRBD1 (5 bases). This CDR3 region has 15 residues. Germline CDR1 is SGHRS and CDR2 is YFSETQ. Trimming removed 0 bases at V and 1 base at J, with 10 bases between. The CDR3 DNA is TGCGCCAGCAGCTTGGTACGGGGGAAGAACACTGAAGCTTTCTTT. This sequence encodes CASSLVRGKNTEAFF.

V and J are TRBV18 and TRBJ2-1; 10 nucleotides line up with TRBD2. With V trimmed by 3 bases and J by 7 bases, 6 bases remained unmatched. CDR3 length equals 15 residues. CDR1 is KGHSH and CDR2 is LQKENI in the germline V gene. The CDR3 bases are TGTGCCAGCTCACCGAGCGGGGGGGCGAAGAATGAGCAGTTCTTC. Translated: CASSPSGGAKNEQFF.

This clonotype was counted at least ten times. The V call is TRBV6-1, the J call TRBJ1-1; TRBD1 agrees at 9 bases. Trimming cost V 8 bases and J 5 bases; bases outside gene matches: 6. The length of the CDR3 is 13 residues. Germline values: CDR1 MNHNS, CDR2 SASEGT. The CDR3 protein is CASGGTGRTEAFF. In DNA form, the CDR3 reads TGTGCCAGCGGGGGGACAGGGCGAACTGAAGCTTTCTTT.

The genes are TRBV6-4 and TRBJ2-7, with D unclear. The V gene lost 5 bases and the J gene lost 0 bases, with 11 bases spanning the gap. CDR1 and CDR2 (germline): MRHNA, SNTAGT. The CDR3 consists of 14 residues. CDR3 loop: CASSQTDFSYEQYF. The CDR3 DNA reads as TGTGCCAGCAGTCAAACCGATTTCTCCTACGAGCAGTACTTC.

As to this clonotype: Germline and junction disagree at one end, which may indicate a read error. The rearrangement links TRBV7-2 to TRBJ1-4, with TRBD1 matching over 7 bases. Looked up from germline, CDR1 is SGHTA and CDR2 is FQGNSA. The CDR3 covers 14 residues. CDR3 loop: CASSLGTDNGKLFF. Here the CDR3 DNA reads TGTGCCAGCAGCCTCGGGACAGATAATGGAAAACTGTTTTTT.

This clonotype was seen many times. The chain couples TRBV7-8 to TRBJ2-3, with 8 positions matching TRBD1. CDR3 length: 15 residues. V shed 5 bases and J 4 bases; nucleotides not matched to a gene: 8. Germline V CDR1 and CDR2: SGHVS, FQNEAQ. The CDR3 DNA is TGTGCCAGCAGCCCCCGGACAGGGTTTGCAGATACGCAGTATTTT. This gives the protein CASSPRTGFADTQYF.

This clonotype has a handful of counts. The chain carries TRBV28 and TRBJ1-6; no clear D gene. The CDR3 runs 11 residues. Germline lookup yields CDR1 MDHEN and CDR2 SYDVKM. The V gene lost 1 base and the J gene lost 9 bases, with 1 base spanning the gap. This chain's CDR3 is CASSLSSPLHF. The CDR3 DNA follows: TGTGCCAGCAGTTTATCTTCACCCCTCCACTTT. Full variable domain (remainder filled in from reference TRBV28 and TRBJ1-6): DVKVTQSSRYLVKRTGEKVFLECVQDMDHENMFWYRQDPGLGLRLIYFSYDVKMKEKGDIPEGYSVSREKKERFSLILESASTNQTSMYLCASSLSSPLHFGNGTRLTVT.

The chain joins TRBV6-1 to TRBJ1-1; TRBD1 aligns across 8 bases. J gave up 4 bases and V 3 bases, and 4 bases lay outside the gene matches. The CDR3 consists of 14 residues. Germline CDR1 MNHNS, CDR2 SASEGT. Written as DNA, the CDR3 is TGTGCCAGCAGTGATGACACAGGGGGCACTGAAGCTTTCTTT. As protein: CASSDDTGGTEAFF.

The rearrangement uses TRBV4-1 and TRBJ2-7, with D possibly TRBD2 on 6 matching bases. Germline V CDR1 and CDR2: MGHRA, YSYEKL. With 4 bases removed from V and 2 bases from J, the gap between germline ends came to 21 bases. The CDR3 consists of 17 residues. CDR3 protein: CASSRTAGNILAYEQYF. CDR3 nucleotide sequence: TGCGCCAGCAGCCGGACGGCGGGGAACATACTGGCCTACGAGCAGTACTTC.

This clonotype was picked up many times. The chain joins TRBV3-1 to TRBJ1-4, with 10 nucleotides matching TRBD1. The ends lost 0 bases at V and 8 bases at J; junction bases unmatched: 0. CDR1 LGHDT and CDR2 YNNKEL come from the germline V gene (reference sequence). This CDR3 has 14 amino acids. CDR3: CASSQETGGEKLFF. The DNA of the CDR3 is TGTGCCAGCAGCCAAGAGACAGGGGGCGAAAAACTGTTTTTT.